This record covers a single T cell receptor (beta chain). The antigen is not known. This specimen comes from a study of identical twins. Whole-study results and caveats: Surplus twin overlap in beta out-of-frame sequences was less pronounced.

One entry per CDR3 protein results from TCRdb running MiXCR on the 5' RACE reads. This sample carries around 480,000 distinct CDR3 sequences, around 14% of them seen once, and the ten largest clones take about 0.54%. These same data were also listed under a study on yellow fever vaccine responses in identical twins. According to that study: In identical twins, vaccine T cell responses appeared partly shared and partly individual.

Sequencing was done on a sample of CD4+ T cells sorted from blood. The source of this sequence is a woman aged 18-35 years in good health.

This CDR3 reads CSGILNTEAFF. CDR3 nucleotides: TGCAGCGGAATTTTGAACACTGAAGCTTTCTTT. The rearrangement uses TRBV29-1 and TRBJ1-1; D is uncertain. Trimming shortened V by 7 bases and J by 0 bases, and 6 bases separated the two germline ends. In germline, CDR1 is SQVTM, CDR2 ANQGSEA. The CDR3 totals 11 residues.